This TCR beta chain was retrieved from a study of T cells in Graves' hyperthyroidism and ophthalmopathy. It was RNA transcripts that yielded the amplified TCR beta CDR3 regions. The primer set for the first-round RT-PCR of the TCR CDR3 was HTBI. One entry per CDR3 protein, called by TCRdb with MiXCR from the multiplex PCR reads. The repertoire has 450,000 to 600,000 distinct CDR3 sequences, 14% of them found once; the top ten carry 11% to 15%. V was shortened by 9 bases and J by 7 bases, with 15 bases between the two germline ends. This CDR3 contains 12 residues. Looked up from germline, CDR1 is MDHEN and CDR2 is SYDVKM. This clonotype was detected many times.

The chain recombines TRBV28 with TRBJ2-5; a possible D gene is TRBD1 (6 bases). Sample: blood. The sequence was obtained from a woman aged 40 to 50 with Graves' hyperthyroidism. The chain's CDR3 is CASVALGGTQYF. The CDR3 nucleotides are TGTGCCAGTGTGGCCTTAGGGGGGACCCAGTACTTC. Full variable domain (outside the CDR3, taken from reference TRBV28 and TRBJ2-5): DVKVTQSSRYLVKRTGEKVFLECVQDMDHENMFWYRQDPGLGLRLIYFSYDVKMKEKGDIPEGYSVSREKKERFSLILESASTNQTSMYLCASVALGGTQYFGPGTRLLVL.